What follows are 14 T cell receptor beta chains derived from one specimen sequenced in a study of cytomegalovirus exposure and HLA in healthy donors. Produced via immunoSEQ multiplex PCR; TCRdb's table is partial and in-frame only. The sample holds about 54,000 clones, roughly 87% seen once. The sample taken for sequencing was PBMCs. All receptors derive from a woman between 18 and 29 years old in good health and CMV-seropositive.

This clone showed up just once. V gene TRBV2 combines with J gene TRBJ1-5; D gene uncertain. V was pared by 1 base and J by 0 bases, with 10 bases between. The CDR3 consists of 16 residues. Germline V gene lookup returns CDR1 SNHLY and CDR2 FYNNEI. The CDR3 nucleotides are TGTGCCAGCAGTGAAGGAGGCAGATATAGCAATCAGCCCCAGCATTTT. It specifies CASSEGGRYSNQPQHF.

The chain recombines TRBV7-2 with TRBJ2-1; D call uncertain. This CDR3 has 12 residues. Trimming took 3 bases from V and 8 from J, leaving 8 bases between them. CDR1 is SGHTA, CDR2 FQGNSA, per germline. The CDR3 spells CASSFTRDEQFF. DNA of the CDR3: TGTGCCAGCAGCTTCACACGGGATGAGCAGTTCTTC.

This clone was recorded once. The chain is built from TRBV7-9 and TRBJ2-1; D possibly corresponds to TRBD2 (6 bases). From germline, CDR1 is SEHNR and CDR2 FQNEAQ (reference sequence). This CDR3 region has 15 residues. V was shortened by 1 base and J by 0 bases, with 7 bases between the two germline ends. The CDR3 spells CASSLDGSSYNEQFF. In nucleotides, the CDR3 is TGTGCCAGCAGCTTAGACGGGAGCTCCTACAATGAGCAGTTCTTC.

The rearrangement joins TRBV5-8 to TRBJ1-2; D is perhaps TRBD1 (6 bases). This CDR3 spans 14 amino acids. Germline CDR1 reads SGHTS; CDR2 reads YDEGEE. V was pared by 4 bases and J by 4 bases, with 14 bases between. The DNA for the CDR3 is TGTGCCAGCAGCAGTCTAGGGGGTAGCTATGGCTACACCTTC. Amino acids: CASSSLGGSYGYTF.

The chain combines TRBV7-8 with TRBJ1-5; 9 positions match TRBD1. The CDR3 length is 17 residues. V shed 5 bases, J shed 0 bases, and the junction held 8 bases outside the gene matches. Germline assignment: CDR1 SGHVS and CDR2 FQNEAQ. CDR3 sequence (DNA): TGTGCCAGCAGCCTCAGACAGGGGGGGAATAGCAATCAGCCCCAGCATTTT. This codes for CASSLRQGGNSNQPQHF.

The chain recombines TRBV29-1 with TRBJ2-7, with D hard to call. Germline V gives CDR1 SQVTM, CDR2 ANQGSEA. This CDR3 contains 11 residues. The germline V and J ends were trimmed by 3 bases and 0 bases, with 3 bases remaining between them. The CDR3, as DNA: TGCAGCGTTGAGTACTCCTACGAGCAGTACTTC. This translates into CSVEYSYEQYF.

The chain joins TRBV10-2 to TRBJ1-4; D is unresolved. Trimming took off 5 bases at V and 8 bases at J, with 15 bases between the two ends. The CDR3 is 14 amino acids. Germline V gives CDR1 WSHSY, CDR2 SAAADI. The DNA of the CDR3 is TGCGCCAGCAGTCCTGACACTTCGGTCGAAAAACTGTTTTTT. Its translation: CASSPDTSVEKLFF.

The chain is built from TRBV7-9 and TRBJ1-1; D perhaps matches TRBD1 (6 bases). The V gene's germline CDR1 is SEHNR and CDR2 FQNEAQ (reference sequence). CDR3 length: 14 amino acids. V lost 1 base to trimming and J lost 1 base, with 7 bases between them. CDR3: CASSLETGNTEAFF. The CDR3 nucleotides read TGTGCCAGCAGCTTAGAGACAGGGAACACTGAAGCTTTCTTT. Variable domain in full (rest from reference TRBV7-9 and TRBJ1-1): DTGVSQNPRHKITKRGQNVTFRCDPISEHNRLYWYRQTLGQGPEFLTYFQNEAQLEKSRLLSDRFSAERPKGSFSTLEIQRTEQGDSAMYLCASSLETGNTEAFFGQGTRLTVV.

This sequence joins TRBV7-9 and TRBJ2-7; TRBD1 matches 8 bases. V trimming: 2 bases; J trimming: 3 bases; junction bases outside the gene matches: 3. The V gene's germline CDR1 is SEHNR and CDR2 FQNEAQ (reference sequence). This CDR3 spans 14 amino acids. The CDR3 reads CASSLQGQGYEQYF. CDR3 sequence (DNA): TGTGCCAGCAGCTTACAAGGACAGGGCTACGAGCAGTACTTC.

V gene TRBV5-1 combines with J gene TRBJ2-3, with D hard to call. V was pared by 4 bases and J by 2 bases, with 17 bases between. Germline assignment: CDR1 SGHRS and CDR2 YFSETQ. The CDR3 loop spans 16 amino acids. The CDR3 here is CASSPLDGRLTDTQYF. CDR3 nucleotide sequence: TGCGCCAGCAGCCCCTTAGATGGTAGACTCACAGATACGCAGTATTTT. The full variable domain, completed using reference TRBV5-1 and TRBJ2-3, is KAGVTQTPRYLIKTRGQQVTLSCSPISGHRSVSWYQQTPGQGLQFLFEYFSETQRNKGNFPGRFSGRQFSNSRSEMNVSTLELGDSALYLCASSPLDGRLTDTQYFGPGTRLTVL.

The chain uses TRBV5-5 and TRBJ2-7, with D perhaps TRBD2 (5 bases). This CDR3 comprises 17 residues. V was pared by 0 bases and J by 9 bases, with 25 bases between. Germline CDR1 reads SGHKS; CDR2 reads YYEKEE (reference sequence). The CDR3, as DNA: TGTGCCAGCAGCTTGGTCCAGCCGGGATCCCCTCTCCCTGGGCAGTACTTC. Translating gives CASSLVQPGSPLPGQYF.

This chain links TRBV2 with TRBJ1-5, with D perhaps matching TRBD1 (5 bases). CDR3 length: 15 residues. The V gene's germline CDR1 is SNHLY and CDR2 FYNNEI. V was trimmed by 2 bases and J by 4 bases, leaving 12 bases between them. The CDR3 sequence: CASSEYQGPNQPQHF. The CDR3 bases are TGTGCCAGCAGTGAATATCAGGGCCCGAATCAGCCCCAGCATTTT. The whole variable domain, filled in from reference TRBV2 and TRBJ1-5, reads EPEVTQTPSHQVTQMGQEVILRCVPISNHLYFYWYRQILGQKVEFLVSFYNNEISEKSEIFDDQFSVERPDGSNFTLKIRSTKLEDSAMYFCASSEYQGPNQPQHFGDGTRLSIL.

For this clone: Mismatch with germline at one junction end may stem from a read error. The J gene is TRBJ1-1, the V gene TRBV5-4; tentatively, D is TRBD1 (5 bases). CDR1 SGHNT and CDR2 YYREEE come from the germline V gene (reference sequence). CDR3 size: 11 residues. In DNA, the CDR3 is TGTGCCAGCAGCTTGGAAATTCACAGGACCTTT. Its translation: CASSLEIHRTF.

The chain recombines TRBV6-5 with TRBJ1-2; 9 nucleotides align to TRBD1. This CDR3 is built from 15 residues. CDR1 and CDR2 from the germline V gene are MNHEY and SVGAGI. V was pared by 1 base and J by 7 bases, with 7 bases of the junction left unmatched. The CDR3 bases are TGTGCCAGCAGTTACTATTTAGGGACAGGGTTTGGCTACACCTTC. Its translation is CASSYYLGTGFGYTF.